Presented here are 20 T cell receptor beta chains from one specimen sequenced in a study of T cells in Graves' hyperthyroidism and ophthalmopathy. The TCR beta CDR3 regions underwent amplification using RNA transcripts as the source. HTBI primers were the set used in a first-round RT-PCR of the TCR CDR3. TCRdb analysed the multiplex PCR reads with MiXCR anew, one entry per CDR3 protein. The data contain a few hundred thousand distinct CDR3 sequences, approximately 15% of them singletons. What was sequenced was blood. These receptor sequences come from a woman aged 25 to 45 with Graves' hyperthyroidism.

This chain uses TRBV20-1 with TRBJ2-7; possibly TRBD1 for D (6 bases). CDR1 is DFQATT and CDR2 is SNEGSKA in the germline V gene (reference sequence). Trimming stripped 7 bases from V and 3 bases from J, with 10 bases between. CDR3 size: 11 residues. The CDR3 region has the DNA TGCAGTGGACAGGCCGACTACGAGCAGTACTTC. It specifies CSGQADYEQYF.

This chain connects TRBV27 to TRBJ2-7, with D possibly TRBD1 on 6 matching bases. V lost 7 bases and J 5 bases, leaving 18 bases between the germline ends. This CDR3 region has 14 residues. Germline-derived CDR1 and CDR2 are MNHEY and SMNVEV (reference sequence). The CDR3 sequence: CASKNRAIYNEQYF. The CDR3 DNA follows: TGTGCCAGCAAAAACAGGGCGATTTACAACGAGCAGTACTTC.

This clonotype was observed at least ten times. A junction boundary mismatches the germline segment, possibly from a read error. The chain carries TRBV7-7 and TRBJ2-3; 12 nucleotides line up with TRBD2. This CDR3 has 15 residues. Germline V gives CDR1 SSHAT, CDR2 FNYEAQ (reference sequence). As DNA, the CDR3 is TGTGCTAGCAGTCCATCTAGCGGGAGGGCAGATACGCAGTATTTT. Amino acid sequence: CASSPSSGRADTQYF.

By its share, this clonotype is medium-sized (0.01 to 0.1%). CDR3 sequence: CSARGLAGDYEQYF. The CDR3 nucleotides read TGCAGTGCTAGGGGACTAGCGGGTGACTACGAGCAGTACTTC. The chain employs TRBV20-1 and TRBJ2-7; 12 nucleotides match TRBD2. The CDR3 contains 14 residues. Germline V lookup: CDR1 DFQATT, CDR2 SNEGSKA (reference sequence). Trimming removed 3 bases from V and 3 bases from J; junction bases left unmatched: 3.

This clonotype was counted many times. The rearrangement links TRBV7-9 to TRBJ2-7; D not resolved. This CDR3 spans 12 amino acids. CDR1 SEHNR and CDR2 FQNEAQ come from the germline V gene (reference sequence). The ends were cut back, 2 bases at V and 6 bases at J, with 8 bases in the middle. CDR3 sequence: CASSLKVGEQYF. The DNA of the CDR3 is TGTGCCAGCAGCTTAAAGGTGGGCGAGCAGTACTTC.

This clonotype occurred many times. The chain recombines TRBV20-1 with TRBJ1-1; D is unclear. Trimming took 2 bases from V and 8 from J, leaving 15 bases between them. The CDR3 runs 13 residues. Germline V gene data show CDR1 as DFQATT and CDR2 as SNEGSKA (reference sequence). The CDR3 here is CSARKQLKSEAFF. The CDR3 coding sequence is TGCAGTGCTAGAAAACAGCTAAAGTCCGAAGCTTTCTTT.

The V and J genes are TRBV10-3 and TRBJ2-7; D is possibly TRBD1 (6 bases). V lost 8 bases and J lost 3, with 20 bases in between. CDR3 length: 15 amino acids. Germline CDR1 reads ENHRY; CDR2 reads SYGVKD. CDR3 in DNA: TGTGCCATCCAAAAGAGGACAGTCCGGGGCTACGAGCAGTACTTC. This codes for CAIQKRTVRGYEQYF.

The sample holds many counts of this clonotype. V is TRBV6-5 and J is TRBJ2-2; a possible D gene is TRBD1 (6 bases). With 0 bases removed from V and 2 bases from J, the gap between germline ends came to 13 bases. The CDR3 spans 17 residues. Germline loops: CDR1 MNHEY, CDR2 SVGAGI. The CDR3 bases are TGTGCCAGCAGTTACTCCAGAAGGACAGTAAACACCGGGGAGCTGTTTTTT. It codes for CASSYSRRTVNTGELFF.

This clonotype was picked up many times. CDR3 residues: CASSESRRSGEQFF. The CDR3 coding sequence is TGTGCCAGCAGCGAGTCGAGGAGGTCTGGTGAGCAGTTCTTC. The V gene is TRBV27, the J gene TRBJ2-1; D might be TRBD2 (5 bases). This CDR3 is built from 14 residues. CDR1 and CDR2 from the germline V gene are MNHEY and SMNVEV (reference sequence). V was trimmed by 6 bases and J by 9 bases, leaving 18 bases between them.

The chain couples TRBV4-1 to TRBJ2-5; D is unclear. The V gene lost 0 bases and the J gene lost 1 base, with 15 bases spanning the gap. The CDR3 runs 17 residues. Germline V gene sequence: CDR1 MGHRA, CDR2 YSYEKL. The CDR3 here is CASSQDEKAAGQETQYF. The CDR3 DNA is TGCGCCAGCAGCCAAGATGAGAAGGCAGCCGGCCAAGAGACCCAGTACTTC.

There are many counts of this clonotype. The chain combines TRBV4-3 with TRBJ2-7, with 8 bases matching TRBD2. The CDR3 contains 15 residues. The V and J ends lost 1 base and 0 bases, in that order; junction bases with no gene match: 2. The germline V gene encodes CDR1 LGHNA and CDR2 YSLEER. The CDR3 nucleotides are TGCGCCAGCAGCCAAGGTAGCGGGGTCTCCTACGAGCAGTACTTC. Translation gives CASSQGSGVSYEQYF.

Ten or more counts support this clonotype. The chain is built from TRBV28 and TRBJ2-3; TRBD2 aligns across 12 bases. The CDR3 covers 15 residues. Unmatched junction bases numbered 7, after V lost 7 bases and J lost 5 bases. Germline V lookup: CDR1 MDHEN, CDR2 SYDVKM. As DNA, the CDR3 is TGTGCCAGCATGACTAGCGGGAGTATTGGAGATACGCAGTATTTT. Its translation is CASMTSGSIGDTQYF.

The sample holds many counts of this clonotype. DNA of the CDR3: TGTGCCAGCAGTTCTCCTGGCTCCTACGAGCAGTACTTC. This translates into CASSSPGSYEQYF. V and J are TRBV27 and TRBJ2-7; D is unclear. The CDR3 runs to 13 residues. With 4 bases removed from V and 0 bases from J, the gap between germline ends came to 7 bases. CDR1 and CDR2 (germline): MNHEY, SMNVEV (reference sequence).

The sample holds a few counts of this clonotype. The rearrangement uses TRBV4-1 and TRBJ2-1; D may be TRBD2 (6 bases). The V end lost 4 bases, the J end lost 3 bases, and 16 bases lay between the germline ends. The CDR3 sequence is 16 residues long. The germline V gene has CDR1 MGHRA and CDR2 YSYEKL. Here the CDR3 DNA reads TGCGCCAGCAGCCGGCCCCTAGCGAGCCTCTACAATGAGCAGTTCTTC. The encoded protein is CASSRPLASLYNEQFF.

This clonotype was detected a few times. This chain uses TRBV5-5 with TRBJ2-7, with D possibly matching TRBD2 (6 bases). Trimming took 3 bases from V and 3 from J, leaving 19 bases between them. Germline V lookup: CDR1 SGHKS, CDR2 YYEKEE (reference sequence). This CDR3 is 16 amino acids long. The CDR3 spells CASSWGVPLKDYEQYF. As DNA, the CDR3 is TGTGCCAGCAGCTGGGGGGTTCCCCTGAAAGACTACGAGCAGTACTTC. Supplemented by reference TRBV5-5 and TRBJ2-7, the full variable domain reads DAGVTQSPTHLIKTRGQQVTLRCSPISGHKSVSWYQQVLGQGPQFIFQYYEKEERGRGNFPDRFSARQFPNYSSELNVNALLLGDSALYLCASSWGVPLKDYEQYFGPGTRLTVT.

This chain joins TRBV5-5 and TRBJ2-7; no firm D call. V was shortened by 3 bases and J by 0 bases, with 10 bases between the two germline ends. This CDR3 is built from 14 residues. Germline CDR1 reads SGHKS; CDR2 reads YYEKEE (reference sequence). This CDR3 is CASSWTRSSYEQYF. CDR3 coding DNA: TGTGCCAGCAGCTGGACGAGGAGCTCCTACGAGCAGTACTTC.

On this clonotype: A much larger clone lies one base from this, so it may be a read error. The chain links TRBV12-3 or TRBV12-4 to TRBJ2-1; D might be TRBD2 (5 bases). Trimming stripped 2 bases from V and 8 bases from J, with 16 bases between. This CDR3 comprises 15 residues. The CDR3 loop reads CASSLTEDRYDEQFF. CDR3 sequence (DNA): TGTGCCAGCAGTTTAACGGAGGATCGGTACGATGAGCAGTTCTTC.

DNA for the CDR3: TGCAGTGCTCCGGGACTAGCGGGAGCCGCTTACAATGAGCAGTTCTTC. It codes for CSAPGLAGAAYNEQFF. The chain combines TRBV20-1 with TRBJ2-1; 14 positions agree with TRBD2. The germline gives CDR1 DFQATT, CDR2 SNEGSKA (reference sequence). With 5 bases clipped from V and 4 bases from J, the junction kept 7 bases outside the gene matches. The CDR3 loop spans 16 amino acids.

Regarding this clonotype: A much larger clone is a single base away; this may be a read error. This chain joins TRBV5-4 and TRBJ2-7, with 9 positions matching TRBD1. Trimming cost V 4 bases and J 5 bases; bases outside gene matches: 4. The CDR3 totals 13 residues. Germline CDR1 reads SGHNT; CDR2 reads YYREEE (reference sequence). The CDR3 region is CASSLRDRDEQYF. CDR3 coding DNA: TGTGCCAGCAGCCTCCGGGACAGGGACGAGCAGTACTTC.

In the case of this clonotype: A much bigger clone sits one base away, suggesting this may be a read error. J is TRBJ2-5 and V is TRBV13, with D unresolved. The CDR3 totals 15 residues. CDR1 and CDR2 (germline): PRHDT, FYEKMQ (reference sequence). Trimming shortened V by 2 bases and J by 5 bases, and 15 bases separated the two germline ends. The CDR3 DNA follows: TGTGCCAGCAGCTTATCATATCGCCCACGGGAGACCCAGTACTTC. Protein product: CASSLSYRPRETQYF.